The rows below give T cell receptor beta chains drawn from one sample of a study of OX40 agonist ivuxolimab in advanced cancers. Sequencing used immunoSEQ multiplex PCR; TCRdb keeps in-frame clones, though not all of them. In the table there are roughly 38,000 clones, around four fifths of which are singletons. This sample comprised CD4+ or CD8+ T cells sorted from blood, obtained in a trial of the OX40 agonist ivuxolimab. All receptors derive from an adult with an advanced solid tumor such as melanoma, head and neck, liver or kidney cancer. Each CDR3 is given with its conserved first and last residue. D genes are given only for firm matches. Expanded clones get a size class; other rows say once, few or many, or leave the size out.

. 11 TRBJ2-7 . TRBV29-1 CSVETGYEQYF TGCAGCGTCGAAACAGGCTACGAGCAGTACTTC
. 15 TRBJ2-7 TRBD2 TRBV28 CASRLSGGGSYEQYF TGTGCCAGCAGACTCTCTGGGGGGGGCTCCTACGAGCAGTACTTC
. 15 TRBJ2-2 . TRBV7-9 CASSLDGGRAGELFF TGTGCCAGCAGCTTAGATGGGGGCCGTGCCGGGGAGCTGTTTTTT
. 13 TRBJ1-2 . TRBV7-9 CASSPTGLYGYTF TGTGCCAGCAGTCCTACAGGCCTCTATGGCTACACCTTC
. 14 TRBJ1-2 TRBD1 TRBV6-4 CASSAEQGAYGYTF TGTGCCAGCAGTGCGGAACAGGGGGCCTATGGCTACACCTTC
. 11 TRBJ1-3 . TRBV9 CASSEGNTIYF TGTGCCAGCAGCGAGGGAAACACCATATATTTT
. 14 TRBJ2-5 . TRBV11-3 CASSPPSDQETQYF TGTGCCAGCAGCCCCCCTAGCGATCAAGAGACCCAGTACTTC
once 14 TRBJ1-3 . TRBV2 CASSEAGVGNTIYF TGTGCCAGCAGTGAGGCAGGGGTCGGAAACACCATATATTTT
. 13 TRBJ2-7 TRBD1 TRBV6-6 CASSYGTGYEQYF TGTGCCAGCAGTTACGGGACAGGGTACGAGCAGTACTTC
. 14 TRBJ2-7 . TRBV2 CASSVEGPSYEQYF TGTGCCAGCAGTGTGGAGGGGCCGTCCTACGAGCAGTACTTC
few 12 TRBJ2-1 . TRBV30 CAWSEGDYEQFF TGTGCCTGGAGTGAAGGGGACTATGAGCAGTTCTTC
. 14 TRBJ2-7 TRBD1 TRBV7-6 CASSAQGAGHEQYF TGTGCCAGCAGCGCGCAGGGGGCGGGCCACGAGCAGTACTTC
. 14 TRBJ2-2 . TRBV5-1 CASSQGTGTGELFF TGCGCCAGCAGCCAGGGAACAGGGACCGGGGAGCTGTTTTTT
. 13 TRBJ2-7 . TRBV11-3 CASSFSGASEQYF TGTGCCAGCAGCTTTAGCGGCGCGAGCGAGCAGTACTTC
. 15 TRBJ2-1 . TRBV4-1 CASSQGGLRDNEQFF TGCGCCAGCAGCCAAGGTGGCCTCCGGGACAATGAGCAGTTCTTC
. 13 TRBJ1-1 . TRBV16 CASSSTANTEAFF TGTGCCAGCAGTTCGACAGCGAACACTGAAGCTTTCTTT
. 13 TRBJ2-5 TRBD1 TRBV27 CASRTNRGETQYF TGTGCCAGCAGGACGAACAGGGGTGAGACCCAGTACTTC
. 11 TRBJ2-7 TRBD1 TRBV28 CVTGGSYEQYF TGTGTCACAGGGGGCAGCTACGAGCAGTACTTC
. 17 TRBJ1-2 TRBD1 TRBV19 CASSPRSGTGASRGYTF TGTGCCAGTAGTCCCCGAAGCGGGACAGGGGCGAGCAGGGGCTACACCTTC
. 14 TRBJ1-1 . TRBV6-5 CASSPNRINTEAFF TGTGCCAGCAGCCCAAACAGAATTAACACTGAAGCTTTCTTT
. 14 TRBJ1-5 . TRBV27 CASSPGTPNQPQHF TGTGCCAGCAGTCCTGGGACACCGAATCAGCCCCAGCATTTT
once 14 TRBJ1-1 . TRBV15 CATSRYIENTEAFF TGTGCCACCAGCAGATATATAGAGAACACTGAAGCTTTCTTT
. 16 TRBJ1-1 . TRBV9 CASSVGYRLMNTEAFF TGTGCCAGCAGCGTGGGCTACCGACTCATGAACACTGAAGCTTTCTTT
. 15 TRBJ2-7 . TRBV9 CASSVEGGGGYEQYF TGTGCCAGCAGCGTAGAAGGCGGCGGAGGCTACGAGCAGTACTTC
. 12 TRBJ1-2 . TRBV6-1 CASRGARDGYTF TGTGCCAGCCGGGGGGCGAGGGATGGCTACACCTTC
. 16 TRBJ2-1 TRBD2 TRBV5-4 CASSPRGAGAYNEQFF TGTGCCAGCAGCCCCCGGGGAGCGGGGGCCTACAATGAGCAGTTCTTC
. 12 TRBJ2-3 . TRBV9 CASRATTDTQYF TGTGCCAGCAGGGCCACCACAGATACGCAGTATTTT
. 16 TRBJ2-5 . TRBV10-3 CAISSWKGGPSETQYF TGTGCCATCAGTTCCTGGAAGGGGGGGCCAAGTGAGACCCAGTACTTC
. 13 TRBJ2-2 . TRBV4-3 CASSQRGVGELFF TGCGCCAGCAGCCAAAGAGGGGTCGGGGAGCTGTTTTTT
. 19 TRBJ2-2 TRBD2 TRBV7-6 CASSLAGTSGRRNTGELFF TGTGCCAGCAGCTTAGCTGGGACTAGCGGGAGGAGAAACACCGGGGAGCTGTTTTTT
. 16 TRBJ2-6 . TRBV11-2 CASSLAAPSGANVLTF TGTGCCAGCAGCTTAGCCGCACCCTCTGGGGCCAACGTCCTGACTTTC
. 18 TRBJ2-5 TRBD2 TRBV28 CASSLSVGTSGRQETQYF TGTGCCAGCAGTTTATCGGTGGGGACTAGCGGGAGGCAAGAGACCCAGTACTTC
. 14 TRBJ2-7 . TRBV9 CASSAWSNSYEQYF TGTGCCAGCAGCGCCTGGAGCAACTCCTACGAGCAGTACTTC
. 14 TRBJ1-1 . TRBV5-8 CASSSGNANTEAFF TGTGCCAGCAGCTCAGGTAATGCGAACACTGAAGCTTTCTTT
. 16 TRBJ2-1 TRBD2 TRBV6-6 CASSFPGTSGYNEQFF TGTGCCAGCAGTTTCCCCGGGACTAGCGGATACAATGAGCAGTTCTTC
. 17 TRBJ1-5 . TRBV27 CASSSLDFRASNQPQHF TGTGCCAGCAGTTCCCTAGACTTCAGGGCTAGCAATCAGCCCCAGCATTTT
. 16 TRBJ2-1 TRBD2 TRBV10-1 CASSEASGSSYNEQFF TGCGCCAGCAGTGAGGCTAGCGGGAGCTCCTACAATGAGCAGTTCTTC
. 14 TRBJ1-4 . TRBV28 CASSSSGTNEKLFF TGTGCCAGCAGCTCGTCTGGAACGAATGAAAAACTGTTTTTT
once 13 TRBJ1-2 TRBD1 TRBV2 CASSRGQYYGYTF TGTGCCAGCAGCCGGGGACAGTACTATGGCTACACCTTC
. 13 TRBJ1-4 . TRBV10-3 CAISEIRDEKLFF TGTGCCATCAGTGAGATCCGAGATGAAAAACTGTTTTTT
. 15 TRBJ1-1 TRBD1 TRBV4-3 CASSQQQGVGTEAFF TGCGCCAGCAGCCAACAACAGGGGGTCGGCACTGAAGCTTTCTTT
. 15 TRBJ2-5 . TRBV5-1 CANSLEGLYQETQYF TGCGCCAACAGCTTGGAAGGGTTGTACCAAGAGACCCAGTACTTC
. 16 TRBJ2-5 . TRBV7-3 CASSLTGAGIQETQYF TGTGCCAGCAGCTTAACCGGGGCAGGGATTCAAGAGACCCAGTACTTC
. 15 TRBJ2-3 TRBD2 TRBV9 CASSVAGAGGDTQYF TGTGCCAGCAGCGTAGCTGGAGCGGGAGGAGATACGCAGTATTTT
. 14 TRBJ2-7 . TRBV28 CATLPVTPIYEQYF TGTGCCACCCTCCCAGTAACACCCATCTACGAGCAGTACTTC
. 16 TRBJ2-2 . TRBV5-1 CASTGTASPNTGELFF TGCGCCAGCACAGGCACGGCCTCTCCGAACACCGGGGAGCTGTTTTTT
few 11 TRBJ2-7 . TRBV5-8 CASSYSYEQYF TGTGCCAGCAGCTACAGCTACGAGCAGTACTTC
. 14 TRBJ1-4 . TRBV6-6 CASSYSFRGEKLFF TGTGCCAGCAGTTACTCATTTAGAGGAGAAAAACTGTTTTTT
few 15 TRBJ2-7 TRBD2 TRBV27 CASGTSGLLSYEQYF TGTGCCAGCGGGACTAGCGGGTTACTCTCCTACGAGCAGTACTTC
. 15 TRBJ2-1 TRBD2 TRBV7-3 CASSYSTGTRAEQFF TGTGCCAGCAGCTACTCGACCGGGACTAGGGCTGAGCAGTTCTTC
. 16 TRBJ2-7 TRBD2 TRBV14 CASSQVAGEVPYEQYF TGTGCCAGCAGCCAAGTAGCGGGAGAAGTTCCCTACGAGCAGTACTTC